These 21 T cell receptor beta chains share one sample of origin, sequenced in a study of blood T cells in healthy people across ages. Alongside a J-beta primer mix, a sample-barcoded 5' primer served in a second PCR lasting roughly 7 to 11 cycles. MiXCR was run by TCRdb on the 5' RACE reads, yielding one entry per CDR3 protein. The sample includes some 1.5 million distinct CDR3 sequences, about 28% of them seen just once. The sample taken for sequencing was blood. All receptors derive from a woman in her twenties or thirties in good health.

The chain combines TRBV5-1 with TRBJ2-1; TRBD2 matches 8 bases. The V gene's germline CDR1 is SGHRS and CDR2 YFSETQ. This CDR3 region has 13 residues. Germline trimming cut 4 bases from V and 10 bases from J; bases unmatched to any gene: 7. This CDR3 is CASSEGLVVEQFF. DNA for the CDR3: TGCGCCAGCAGCGAGGGACTAGTGGTCGAGCAGTTCTTC.

This clonotype was detected ten times or more. The chain links TRBV5-1 to TRBJ2-7; TRBD2 agrees at 9 bases. This CDR3 has 16 residues. Unmatched junction bases numbered 9, after V lost 0 bases and J lost 5 bases. Germline V gene lookup returns CDR1 SGHRS and CDR2 YFSETQ. The DNA for the CDR3 is TGCGCCAGCAGCTTGGCCATGGTAGCGGGGGCCAACGAGCAGTACTTC. Its protein product is CASSLAMVAGANEQYF.

The rearrangement joins TRBV20-1 to TRBJ1-3; D ambiguous. The CDR3 is 14 residues long. Deletions cut 4 bases from V and 0 bases from J, with 10 bases between. CDR1 is DFQATT and CDR2 is SNEGSKA in the germline V gene (reference sequence). The CDR3 DNA reads TGCAGTGCTAAAATGGACCCCTCTGGAAACACCATATATTTT. Protein: CSAKMDPSGNTIYF.

This clonotype has ten or more counts. The genes are TRBV20-1 and TRBJ2-7, with TRBD2 as a possible D gene (5 bases). Trimming took 6 bases from V and 5 from J, leaving 11 bases between them. The V gene's germline CDR1 is DFQATT and CDR2 SNEGSKA (reference sequence). There are 11 residues in the CDR3. Here the CDR3 reads CSAEWENEQYF. CDR3 DNA: TGCAGTGCGGAGTGGGAGAACGAGCAGTACTTC.

This sequence joins TRBV5-1 and TRBJ2-5; TRBD1 or TRBD2 may be the D gene (5 bases each). This CDR3 has 16 amino acids. The germline V gene has CDR1 SGHRS and CDR2 YFSETQ. Trimming removed 1 base at V and 2 bases at J, with 15 bases between. DNA of the CDR3: TGCGCCAGCAGCTTGCGGGGCATAAATTTACAAGAGACCCAGTACTTC. As protein: CASSLRGINLQETQYF.

The chain joins TRBV6-5 to TRBJ1-5, with 8 bases aligning to TRBD1. V shed 5 bases, J shed 9 bases, and the junction held 9 bases outside the gene matches. The CDR3 has 14 amino acids. From germline, CDR1 is MNHEY and CDR2 SVGAGI. This chain's CDR3 is CASSRGQGSRPQHF. The CDR3 DNA follows: TGTGCCAGCAGTCGAGGACAGGGCTCGCGGCCCCAGCATTTT.

V is TRBV6-6 and J is TRBJ2-1; 11 bases match TRBD2. V was clipped by 0 bases and J by 4 bases; unmatched bases: 2. Germline-derived CDR1 and CDR2 are MNHNY and SVGAGI (reference sequence). The CDR3 is 16 residues long. The CDR3 loop is CASSYSSGRGYNEQFF. As DNA, the CDR3 is TGTGCCAGCAGTTACTCTAGCGGGAGGGGATACAATGAGCAGTTCTTC.

This clonotype was detected only a few times. This chain connects TRBV29-1 to TRBJ1-4; unclear D gene. The CDR3 spans 13 residues. Germline V gene sequence: CDR1 SQVTM, CDR2 ANQGSEA. V was trimmed by 6 bases and J by 1 base, leaving 9 bases between them. The CDR3 region is CSVLGGTNEKLFF. In nucleotides, the CDR3 is TGCAGCGTCCTCGGAGGAACTAATGAAAAACTGTTTTTT. The variable domain in full, with the rest retrieved from reference TRBV29-1 and TRBJ1-4, is SAVISQKPSRDICQRGTSLTIQCQVDSQVTMMFWYRQQPGQSLTLIATANQGSEATYESGFVIDKFPISRPNLTFSTLTVSNMSPEDSSIYLCSVLGGTNEKLFFGSGTQLSVL.

Note on this clonotype: With a much larger clone just one base away, this may be a read error. The V gene is TRBV29-1, the J gene TRBJ1-2; D not resolved. CDR1 and CDR2 (germline): SQVTM, ANQGSEA. With 3 bases removed from V and 4 bases from J, the gap between germline ends came to 15 bases. This CDR3 has 14 amino acids. CDR3 nucleotides: TGCAGCGTTGAGCGAGCTGCGGTAGGCTATGGCTACACCTTC. Its translation is CSVERAAVGYGYTF.

Here the CDR3 reads CASSPGQVINEQFF. The CDR3 DNA sequence: TGTGCCAGCAGCCCGGGACAGGTAATTAATGAGCAGTTCTTC. The chain carries TRBV14 and TRBJ2-1; 8 nucleotides agree with TRBD1. With V trimmed by 4 bases and J by 7 bases, 6 bases remained unmatched. Germline CDR1 SGHDN, CDR2 FVKESK. The CDR3 is 14 amino acids.

A remark on this clonotype: This may be a read error: a much more frequent sequence differs by one nucleotide. The CDR3 DNA reads as TGTGCCAGCAACTTCTCCGGGACTGGGTACAATGAGCAGTTCTTC. Translation: CASNFSGTGYNEQFF. The V and J genes are TRBV11-2 and TRBJ2-1, with D possibly being TRBD2 (6 bases). CDR1 is SGHAT, CDR2 FQNNGV, per germline. Trimming removed 7 bases from V and 4 bases from J, with 17 bases in between. The CDR3 is 15 residues long.

This chain connects TRBV29-1 to TRBJ2-1; the D gene is possibly TRBD1 (5 bases). The V end was cut by 5 bases, the J end by 3 bases, with 17 bases between. CDR1 and CDR2 (germline): SQVTM, ANQGSEA. The CDR3 extends over 15 amino acids. Here the CDR3 DNA reads TGCAGCGTTTGGAAGGCAGGGTGGGACTACAATGAGCAGTTCTTC. The encoded protein is CSVWKAGWDYNEQFF.

This clonotype was seen more than once but under ten times. The chain links TRBV10-3 to TRBJ1-1, with a weak D call TRBD1 (5 bases). The length of the CDR3 is 16 residues. Germline CDR1 is ENHRY and CDR2 is SYGVKD. Trimming cost V 0 bases and J 3 bases, with 14 bases left between them. The CDR3 sequence: CAISESRTPRDTEAFF. The DNA of the CDR3 is TGTGCCATCAGTGAGTCGAGGACACCCCGGGACACTGAAGCTTTCTTT.

In its sample, this clonotype was seen many times. The CDR3 nucleotides are TGCAGCGTCATCTCGGGAAGCAATCAGCCCCAGCATTTT. Protein sequence: CSVISGSNQPQHF. The V call is TRBV29-1, the J call TRBJ1-5; D is unresolved. Per germline, CDR1 SQVTM and CDR2 ANQGSEA. Trimming took off 6 bases at V and 1 base at J, with 10 bases between the two ends. The length of the CDR3 is 13 residues.

This clonotype turned up a few times. The chain uses TRBV20-1 and TRBJ2-7, with 12 bases identical to TRBD2. V trimming: 1 base; J trimming: 6 bases; junction bases outside the gene matches: 4. CDR3 size: 14 residues. Germline loops: CDR1 DFQATT, CDR2 SNEGSKA (reference sequence). The CDR3 is CSARATSGGREQYF. The CDR3, as DNA: TGCAGTGCTAGAGCAACTAGCGGGGGGCGCGAGCAGTACTTC.

This rearrangement joins TRBV5-1 to TRBJ2-1; TRBD1 aligns across 10 bases. J gave up 7 bases and V 2 bases, and 6 bases lay outside the gene matches. CDR1 and CDR2 from the germline V gene are SGHRS and YFSETQ. This CDR3 has 15 residues. This CDR3 is CASSFTTGGWNEQFF. The CDR3, as DNA: TGCGCCAGCAGCTTTACGACAGGGGGCTGGAATGAGCAGTTCTTC.

V gene TRBV5-1 combines with J gene TRBJ2-7, with 7 positions matching TRBD1. Trimming removed 5 bases from V and 5 bases from J; junction bases left unmatched: 10. The CDR3 contains 14 residues. The germline V gene has CDR1 SGHRS and CDR2 YFSETQ. The CDR3 sequence: CASSTQGSRDEQYF. Written as DNA, the CDR3 is TGCGCCAGCAGTACACAGGGGAGTAGGGACGAGCAGTACTTC.

As concerns this clonotype: Its ends do not fully match the called genes, so a read error is possible. The chain employs TRBV28 and TRBJ2-5; TRBD1 matches at 9 bases. Germline CDR1 MDHEN, CDR2 SYDVKM. This CDR3 contains 16 residues. CDR3 loop: CASSSGGQGLRETRYF. The DNA of the CDR3 is TGTGCCAGCAGTTCCGGGGGACAGGGTCTACGAGAGACCCGGTACTTC.

This clonotype was recorded only once. With a much larger clone just one base away, this may be a read error. V gene TRBV29-1 combines with J gene TRBJ2-5, with 11 bases aligning to TRBD1. Germline CDR1 is SQVTM and CDR2 is ANQGSEA. This CDR3 is 15 amino acids long. V lost 4 bases to trimming and J lost 11 bases; unmatched junction nucleotides: 15. The CDR3 DNA reads as TGCAGCGTTGGTTTTTACGGGACAGGGGGGTACGGGCAGTACTTC. This translates into CSVGFYGTGGYGQYF.

This clonotype showed up just a few times. This sequence joins TRBV30 and TRBJ2-5, with D possibly matching TRBD2 (6 bases). The germline V gene encodes CDR1 GTSNPN and CDR2 SVGIG (reference sequence). This CDR3 is 12 amino acids long. V was pared by 3 bases and J by 7 bases, with 12 bases between. The CDR3 is CAWSGGYGTQYF. The DNA of the CDR3 is TGTGCCTGGAGCGGGGGATATGGGACCCAGTACTTC.

The chain uses TRBV29-1 and TRBJ1-1; possibly TRBD1 for D (5 bases). The CDR3 runs to 12 residues. Trimming removed 7 bases at V and 1 base at J, with 10 bases between. The germline gives CDR1 SQVTM, CDR2 ANQGSEA. For the CDR3, the DNA is TGCAGCGGCAGGGACCCGAACACTGAAGCTTTCTTT. It yields the protein CSGRDPNTEAFF.